This TCR beta chain derives from a study of CD8+CD57+ T cells in acquired aplastic anemia. The overall study: Sorted CD4+ and CD8+ cells gave a mean 3.2 ug DNA, range roughly 0.18 to 30 ug.

A word on this clonotype: Its antigen remains unidentified.

Patients picked for sequencing had shown CD8+CD57+ cell expansion detected by flow cytometry. Blood came from patients not yet given any therapy. Study-level findings and limits: CD8+ Simpson's diversity did not differ significantly between patients and controls. About 30 shared CD8+ CDR3s appeared highly expressed within patients' immunodominant clones.

For CDR3 and TCR beta VDJ profiling, genomic DNA was the template used. TCRdb re-called the reads with MiXCR, one entry per CDR3 protein. The repertoire holds a few hundred thousand distinct CDR3 sequences, under 50% seen once, with 20% in the top ten. The clonotype originates from a human donor with aplastic anemia. The sample consisted of sorted CD4+, CD8+, or CD8+CD57+ T cells (not recorded which) from PBMCs.

CDR3 in DNA: TGTGCCAGCAGTTTGACACTGGAAGATGGCTACACCTTC. Translation: CASSLTLEDGYTF. The chain is built from TRBV2 and TRBJ1-2; D unresolved. CDR1 and CDR2 (germline): SNHLY, FYNNEI. The CDR3 contains 13 residues. Trimming pared 5 bases from V and 6 bases from J, leaving 13 bases between.